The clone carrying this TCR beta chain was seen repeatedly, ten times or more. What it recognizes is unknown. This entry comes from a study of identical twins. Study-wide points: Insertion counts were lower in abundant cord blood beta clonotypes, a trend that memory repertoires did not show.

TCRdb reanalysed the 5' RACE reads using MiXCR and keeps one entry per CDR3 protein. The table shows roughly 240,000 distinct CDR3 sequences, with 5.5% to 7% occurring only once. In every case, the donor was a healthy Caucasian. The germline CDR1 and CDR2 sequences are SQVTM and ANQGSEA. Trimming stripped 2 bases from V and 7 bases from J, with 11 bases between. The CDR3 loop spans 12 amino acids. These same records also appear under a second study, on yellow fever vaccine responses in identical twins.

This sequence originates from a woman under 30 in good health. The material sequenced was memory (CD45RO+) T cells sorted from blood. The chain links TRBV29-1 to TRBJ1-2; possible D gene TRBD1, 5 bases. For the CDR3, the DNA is TGCAGCGTTGAAAACGCCGGGGGTGGCTACACCTTC. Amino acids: CSVENAGGGYTF.